The following is a T cell receptor beta chain sequence with its context. The sample is drawn from a study of T cell responses to AZD1222 COVID-19 vaccine. Profiled with immunoSEQ multiplex PCR; TCRdb holds only in-frame clones, not every one. The sample consists of 100,000 to 150,000 clones, around 85% of them appearing once. The clonotype originates from an adult who received the AZD1222 COVID-19 vaccine. The sample consisted of peripheral blood, taken 28 days after the second AZD1222 dose.

DNA of the CDR3: TGCGCCAGCAGCCAAGATCCCCGGACGGCTATGAACACTGAAGCTTTCTTT. Translation gives CASSQDPRTAMNTEAFF. This chain uses TRBV4-1 with TRBJ1-1, with no clear D. CDR1 MGHRA and CDR2 YSYEKL come from the germline V gene. Trimming removed 0 bases from V and 0 bases from J, with 14 bases in between. The length of the CDR3 is 17 residues.